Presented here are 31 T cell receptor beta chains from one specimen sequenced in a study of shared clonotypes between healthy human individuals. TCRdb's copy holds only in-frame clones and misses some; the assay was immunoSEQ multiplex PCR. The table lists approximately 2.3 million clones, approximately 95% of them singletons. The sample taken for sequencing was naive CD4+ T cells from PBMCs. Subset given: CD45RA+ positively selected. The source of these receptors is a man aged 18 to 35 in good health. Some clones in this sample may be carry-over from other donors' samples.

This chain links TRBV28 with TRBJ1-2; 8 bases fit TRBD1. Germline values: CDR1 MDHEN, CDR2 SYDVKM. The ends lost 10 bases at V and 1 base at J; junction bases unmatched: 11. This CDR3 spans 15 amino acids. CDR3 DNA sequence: TGTGCCACCGGACAGGGCGACTCTATTAACTATGGCTACACCTTC. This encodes CATGQGDSINYGYTF.

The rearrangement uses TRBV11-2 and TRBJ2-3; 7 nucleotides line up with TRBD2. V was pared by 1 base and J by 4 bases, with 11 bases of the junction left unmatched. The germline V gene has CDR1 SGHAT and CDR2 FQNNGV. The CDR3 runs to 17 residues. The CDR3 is CASSLGYSGGSADTQYF. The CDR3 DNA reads TGTGCCAGCAGCTTAGGCTATTCGGGGGGATCGGCAGATACGCAGTATTTT.

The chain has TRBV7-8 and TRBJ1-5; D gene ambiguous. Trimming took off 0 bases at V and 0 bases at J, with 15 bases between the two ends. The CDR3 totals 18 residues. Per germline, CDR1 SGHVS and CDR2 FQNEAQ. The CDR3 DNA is TGTGCCAGCAGCTTAGCGATTACGAGTGTCTATAGCAATCAGCCCCAGCATTTT. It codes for CASSLAITSVYSNQPQHF.

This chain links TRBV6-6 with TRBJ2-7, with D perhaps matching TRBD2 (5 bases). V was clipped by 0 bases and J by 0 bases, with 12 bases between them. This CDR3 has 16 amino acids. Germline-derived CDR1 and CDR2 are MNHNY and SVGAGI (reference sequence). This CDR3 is CASSYSRTASSYEQYF. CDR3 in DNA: TGTGCCAGCAGTTACTCACGGACTGCAAGCTCCTACGAGCAGTACTTC.

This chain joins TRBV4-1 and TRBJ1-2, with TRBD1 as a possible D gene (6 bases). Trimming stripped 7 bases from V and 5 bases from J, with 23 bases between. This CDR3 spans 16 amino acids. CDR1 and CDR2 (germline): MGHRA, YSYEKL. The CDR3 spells CASTPLWTANRYGYTF. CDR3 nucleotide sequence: TGCGCCAGCACCCCTCTGTGGACAGCAAATCGGTATGGCTACACCTTC.

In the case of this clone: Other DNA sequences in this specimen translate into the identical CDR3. CDR3 amino acids: CASSLGRGQPQHF. The CDR3 bases are TGTGCCAGCAGCTTGGGTCGCGGTCAGCCCCAGCATTTT. The chain employs TRBV7-2 and TRBJ1-5; no definite D call. CDR3 size: 13 residues. In germline, CDR1 is SGHTA, CDR2 FQGNSA. Deletions cut 3 bases from V and 6 bases from J, with 9 bases between.

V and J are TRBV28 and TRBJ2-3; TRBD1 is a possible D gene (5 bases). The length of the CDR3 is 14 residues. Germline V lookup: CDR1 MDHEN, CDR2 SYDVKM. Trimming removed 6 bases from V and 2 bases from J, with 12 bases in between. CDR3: CASRPQGSTDTQYF. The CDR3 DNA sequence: TGTGCCAGCAGACCGCAGGGTTCCACAGATACGCAGTATTTT.

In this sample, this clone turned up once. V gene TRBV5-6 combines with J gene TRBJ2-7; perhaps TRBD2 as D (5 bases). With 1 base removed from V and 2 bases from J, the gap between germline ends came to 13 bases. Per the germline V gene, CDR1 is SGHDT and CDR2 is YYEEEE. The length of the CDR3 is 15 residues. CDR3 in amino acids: CASSLSPGKAYEQYF. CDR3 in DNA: TGTGCCAGCAGCTTGTCTCCGGGGAAGGCCTACGAGCAGTACTTC.

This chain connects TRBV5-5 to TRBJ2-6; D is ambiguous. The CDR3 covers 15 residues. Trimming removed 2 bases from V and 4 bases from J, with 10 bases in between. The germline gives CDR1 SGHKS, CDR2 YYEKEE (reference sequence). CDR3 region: CASSFGLVGANVLTF. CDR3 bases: TGTGCCAGCAGCTTCGGGTTAGTCGGGGCCAACGTCCTGACTTTC.

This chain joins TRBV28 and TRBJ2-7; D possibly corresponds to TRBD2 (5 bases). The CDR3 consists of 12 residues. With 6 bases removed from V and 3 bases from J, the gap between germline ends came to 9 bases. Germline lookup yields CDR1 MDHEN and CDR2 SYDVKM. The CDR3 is CASRSGNYEQYF. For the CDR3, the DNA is TGTGCCAGCAGATCCGGGAACTACGAGCAGTACTTC.

This CDR3 is CASSLANAASTDTQYF. CDR3 nucleotides: TGTGCCAGCAGTTTAGCGAACGCAGCGAGCACAGATACGCAGTATTTT. V usage is TRBV28 and J usage is TRBJ2-3; D unclear. The V and J ends lost 2 bases and 0 bases respectively, with 12 bases between them. Germline V CDR1 and CDR2: MDHEN, SYDVKM. This CDR3 is 16 amino acids long.

As DNA, the CDR3 is TGTGCCAGCAGCGTGAACAGGGGAAAGGGCCCCATTGAAGCTTTCTTT. This gives the protein CASSVNRGKGPIEAFF. This chain uses TRBV7-9 with TRBJ1-1; TRBD1 agrees at 7 bases. The CDR3 covers 16 residues. V shed 5 bases, J shed 7 bases, and the junction held 16 bases outside the gene matches. The germline CDR1 and CDR2 sequences are SEHNR and FQNEAQ (reference sequence).

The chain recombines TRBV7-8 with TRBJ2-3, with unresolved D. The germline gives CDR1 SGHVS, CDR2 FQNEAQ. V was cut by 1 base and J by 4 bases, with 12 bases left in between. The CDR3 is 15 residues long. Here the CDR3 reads CASSLVWVQPDTQYF. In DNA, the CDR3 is TGTGCCAGCAGCTTAGTCTGGGTTCAACCAGATACGCAGTATTTT.

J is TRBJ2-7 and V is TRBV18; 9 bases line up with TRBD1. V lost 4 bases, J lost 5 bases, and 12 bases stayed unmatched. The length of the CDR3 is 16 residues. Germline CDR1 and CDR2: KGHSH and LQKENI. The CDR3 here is CASSLIQGALPHEQYF. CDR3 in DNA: TGTGCCAGCTCACTGATACAGGGGGCGCTTCCCCACGAGCAGTACTTC.

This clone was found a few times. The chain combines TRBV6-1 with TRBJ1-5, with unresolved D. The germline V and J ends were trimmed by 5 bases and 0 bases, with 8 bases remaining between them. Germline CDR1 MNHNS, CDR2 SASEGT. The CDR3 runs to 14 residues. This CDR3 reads CASSQRSSNQPQHF. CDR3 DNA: TGTGCCAGCAGTCAGAGATCTAGCAATCAGCCCCAGCATTTT.

DNA of the CDR3: TGCGCCAGCAGCGGGATTCCCGTCACAGATACGCAGTATTTT. Translation: CASSGIPVTDTQYF. J is TRBJ2-3 and V is TRBV5-1; D remains unclear. The CDR3 has 14 amino acids. V lost 4 bases, J lost 2 bases, and 11 bases lay in between. Germline assignment: CDR1 SGHRS and CDR2 YFSETQ.

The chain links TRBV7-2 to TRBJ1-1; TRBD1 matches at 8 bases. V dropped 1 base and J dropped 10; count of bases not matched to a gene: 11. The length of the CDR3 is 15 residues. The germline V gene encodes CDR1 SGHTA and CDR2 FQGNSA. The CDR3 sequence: CASSLDWGRGPGAFF. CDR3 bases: TGTGCCAGCAGCTTAGATTGGGGCAGGGGGCCGGGAGCTTTCTTT.

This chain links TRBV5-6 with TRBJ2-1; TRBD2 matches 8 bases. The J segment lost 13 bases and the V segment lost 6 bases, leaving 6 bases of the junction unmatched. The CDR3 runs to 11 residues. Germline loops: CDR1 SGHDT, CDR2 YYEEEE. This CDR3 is CASTGRASQFF. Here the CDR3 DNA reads TGTGCCAGCACCGGGAGGGCTAGTCAGTTCTTC.

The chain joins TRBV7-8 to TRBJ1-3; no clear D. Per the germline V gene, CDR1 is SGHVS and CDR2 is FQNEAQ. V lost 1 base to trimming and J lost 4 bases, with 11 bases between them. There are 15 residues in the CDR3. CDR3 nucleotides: TGTGCCAGCAGCTTAGTGTCGGGAGGCGGAAACACCATATATTTT. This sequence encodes CASSLVSGGGNTIYF.

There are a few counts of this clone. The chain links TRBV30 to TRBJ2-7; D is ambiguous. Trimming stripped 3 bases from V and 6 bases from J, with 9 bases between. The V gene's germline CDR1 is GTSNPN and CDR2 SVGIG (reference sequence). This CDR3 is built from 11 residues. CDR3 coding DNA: TGTGCCTGGAGACGGACCCTCGAGCAGTACTTC. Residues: CAWRRTLEQYF.

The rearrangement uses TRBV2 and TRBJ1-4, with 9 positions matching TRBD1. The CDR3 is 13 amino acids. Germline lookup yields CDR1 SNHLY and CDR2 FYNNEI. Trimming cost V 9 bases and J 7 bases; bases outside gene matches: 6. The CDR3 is CASTGQGGEKLFF. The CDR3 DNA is TGTGCCAGTACGGGACAGGGTGGTGAAAAACTGTTTTTT.

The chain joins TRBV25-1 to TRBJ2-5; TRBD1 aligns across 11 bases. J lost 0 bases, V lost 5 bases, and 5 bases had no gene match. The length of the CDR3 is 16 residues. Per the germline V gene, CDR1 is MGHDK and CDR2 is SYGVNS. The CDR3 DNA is TGTGCCAGCAGTCTAGGGGACAGGGGGTACCAAGAGACCCAGTACTTC. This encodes CASSLGDRGYQETQYF.

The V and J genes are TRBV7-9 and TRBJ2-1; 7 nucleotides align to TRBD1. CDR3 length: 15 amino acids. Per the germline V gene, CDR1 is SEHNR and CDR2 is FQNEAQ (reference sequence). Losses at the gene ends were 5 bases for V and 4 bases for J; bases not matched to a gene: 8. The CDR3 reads CASSRPGQMYNEQFF. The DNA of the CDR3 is TGTGCCAGCAGCCGACCGGGACAGATGTACAATGAGCAGTTCTTC.

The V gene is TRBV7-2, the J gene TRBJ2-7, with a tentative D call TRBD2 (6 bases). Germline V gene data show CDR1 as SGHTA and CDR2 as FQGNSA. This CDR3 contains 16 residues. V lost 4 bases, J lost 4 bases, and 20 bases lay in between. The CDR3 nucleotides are TGTGCCAGCAGCTCCGTAGCGGCGGGTGGCCTTTACGAGCAGTACTTC. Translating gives CASSSVAAGGLYEQYF. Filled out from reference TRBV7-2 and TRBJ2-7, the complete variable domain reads GAGVSQSPSNKVTEKGKDVELRCDPISGHTALYWYRQSLGQGLEFLIYFQGNSAPDKSGLPSDRFSAERTGGSVSTLTIQRTQQEDSAVYLCASSSVAAGGLYEQYFGPGTRLTVT.

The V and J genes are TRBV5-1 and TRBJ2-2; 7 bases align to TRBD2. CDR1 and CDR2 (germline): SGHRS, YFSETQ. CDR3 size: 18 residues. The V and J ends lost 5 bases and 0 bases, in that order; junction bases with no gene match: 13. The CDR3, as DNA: TGCGCCAGCAGTCAGACTCTTAGCGGGTCCGCGAACACCGGGGAGCTGTTTTTT. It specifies CASSQTLSGSANTGELFF.

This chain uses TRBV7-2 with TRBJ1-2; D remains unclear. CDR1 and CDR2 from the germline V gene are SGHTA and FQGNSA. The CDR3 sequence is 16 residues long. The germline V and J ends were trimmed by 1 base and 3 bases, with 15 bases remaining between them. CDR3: CASSLVGTIPDYGYTF. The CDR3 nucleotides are TGTGCCAGCAGCTTAGTTGGAACGATACCAGACTATGGCTACACCTTC.

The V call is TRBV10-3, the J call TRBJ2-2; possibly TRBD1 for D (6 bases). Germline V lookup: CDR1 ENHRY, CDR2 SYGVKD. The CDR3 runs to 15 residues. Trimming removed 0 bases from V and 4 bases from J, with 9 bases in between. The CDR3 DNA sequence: TGTGCCATCAGTGAGTCAGGGGGATCCACCGGGGAGCTGTTTTTT. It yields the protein CAISESGGSTGELFF.

The CDR3 sequence is CASSPTIGTKNIQYF. The CDR3 coding sequence is TGTGCCAGCTCACCGACCATAGGGACCAAAAACATTCAGTACTTC. The chain uses TRBV18 and TRBJ2-4; unclear D gene. This CDR3 region has 15 residues. The germline V gene has CDR1 KGHSH and CDR2 LQKENI. The V end was cut by 3 bases, the J end by 2 bases, with 11 bases between.

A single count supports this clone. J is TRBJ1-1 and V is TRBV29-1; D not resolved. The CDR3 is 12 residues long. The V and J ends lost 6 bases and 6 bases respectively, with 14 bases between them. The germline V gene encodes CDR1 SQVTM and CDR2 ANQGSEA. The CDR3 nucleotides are TGCAGCGTCTCCGGCCCTAGCTCTGAAGCTTTCTTT. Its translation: CSVSGPSSEAFF.

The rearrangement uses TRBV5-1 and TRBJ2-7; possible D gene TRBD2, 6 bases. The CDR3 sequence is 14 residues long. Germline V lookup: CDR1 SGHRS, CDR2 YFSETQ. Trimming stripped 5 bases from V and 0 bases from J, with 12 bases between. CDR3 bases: TGCGCCAGCAGAGACGGGAGCCTCTCCTACGAGCAGTACTTC. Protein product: CASRDGSLSYEQYF.

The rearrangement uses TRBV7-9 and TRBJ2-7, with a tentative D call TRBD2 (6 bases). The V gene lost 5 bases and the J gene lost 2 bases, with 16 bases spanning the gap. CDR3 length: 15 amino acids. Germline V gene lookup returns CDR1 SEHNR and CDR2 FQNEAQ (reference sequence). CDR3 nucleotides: TGTGCCAGCAGCCCACGACTAGTAGTCCCCTACGAGCAGTACTTC. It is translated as CASSPRLVVPYEQYF.